Shown below are 28 T cell receptor beta chains from a single sample sequenced in a study of shared clonotypes between healthy human individuals. Only in-frame clones appear in the TCRdb table, and some are missing; sequencing was by immunoSEQ multiplex PCR. The table lists about 520,000 clones, roughly 95% of them singletons. Input material: naive CD4+ T cells sorted from blood. Specified subset: CD45RA+ positively selected. The receptors here all came from a woman in her 30s in good health.

This CDR3 is CSVVFDSGNTIYF. The DNA of the CDR3 is TGCAGCGTTGTCTTTGACAGTGGAAACACCATATATTTT. The chain uses TRBV29-1 and TRBJ1-3; TRBD1 might be the D (5 bases). Trimming took off 4 bases at V and 3 bases at J, with 10 bases between the two ends. The CDR3 totals 13 residues. Germline CDR1 and CDR2: SQVTM and ANQGSEA.

This clone was counted a few times. The gene calls are TRBV2 and TRBJ1-3, with D maybe TRBD1 (5 bases). The CDR3 consists of 15 residues. The V gene lost 3 bases and the J gene lost 0 bases, with 9 bases spanning the gap. The germline V gene encodes CDR1 SNHLY and CDR2 FYNNEI. CDR3 protein: CASSEQDISGNTIYF. The CDR3 DNA is TGTGCCAGCAGTGAGCAGGACATCTCTGGAAACACCATATATTTT.

The chain carries TRBV2 and TRBJ2-5, with 7 bases that match TRBD1. CDR3 length: 14 residues. Per the germline V gene, CDR1 is SNHLY and CDR2 is FYNNEI. The junction had 7 bases not matched to a gene; V was cut back by 6 bases and J by 3 bases. The CDR3 spells CASRPGTAKETQYF. Here the CDR3 DNA reads TGTGCCAGCAGGCCCGGGACAGCGAAAGAGACCCAGTACTTC.

The chain is built from TRBV19 and TRBJ2-7; 9 positions agree with TRBD1. Germline CDR1 is LNHDA and CDR2 is SQIVND (reference sequence). The ends lost 6 bases at V and 2 bases at J; junction bases unmatched: 5. The CDR3 runs 14 residues. CDR3 residues: CASSLRQGAYEQYF. Here the CDR3 DNA reads TGTGCCAGTAGCCTCCGACAGGGGGCCTACGAGCAGTACTTC.

The gene calls are TRBV4-1 and TRBJ2-7; the D gene is possibly TRBD2 (6 bases). CDR1 and CDR2 (germline): MGHRA, YSYEKL. V dropped 1 base and J dropped 1 base, with 17 bases sitting between them. The CDR3 is 17 residues long. The CDR3 sequence is CASSQGRDPTFSYEQYF. As DNA, the CDR3 is TGCGCCAGCAGCCAAGGGCGGGATCCGACCTTTTCCTACGAGCAGTACTTC.

The CDR3 loop reads CASSLDRDYEQFF. CDR3 nucleotide sequence: TGTGCCAGCAGCCTGGACCGGGACTATGAGCAGTTCTTC. V usage is TRBV5-6 and J usage is TRBJ2-1, with a weak D call TRBD2 (6 bases). Trimming left V 4 bases short and J 8 bases short, with 13 bases between. The CDR3 runs 13 residues. Germline values: CDR1 SGHDT, CDR2 YYEEEE.

V gene TRBV27 combines with J gene TRBJ1-2, with TRBD1 identical over 11 bases. The CDR3 is made up of 14 amino acids. Germline V gene lookup returns CDR1 MNHEY and CDR2 SMNVEV (reference sequence). Trimming took 8 bases from V and 4 from J; bases not matched to a gene: 6. The CDR3 DNA reads TGTGCCAGCGGGAGGACAGGGGGCGGCTATGGCTACACCTTC. The encoded protein is CASGRTGGGYGYTF.

V usage is TRBV5-1 and J usage is TRBJ2-3; 7 bases align to TRBD1. Per the germline V gene, CDR1 is SGHRS and CDR2 is YFSETQ. The CDR3 is 16 residues long. V lost 2 bases to trimming and J lost 0 bases; unmatched junction nucleotides: 6. The CDR3 sequence: CASSLLGTASTDTQYF. DNA of the CDR3: TGCGCCAGCAGCTTACTCGGGACAGCAAGCACAGATACGCAGTATTTT.

The chain couples TRBV6-1 to TRBJ2-2, with D perhaps TRBD1 (5 bases). The CDR3 consists of 14 residues. Trimming stripped 7 bases from V and 2 bases from J, with 11 bases between. CDR1 and CDR2 (germline): MNHNS, SASEGT. In DNA, the CDR3 is TGTGCCAGCACTTACAGGTCCAACACCGGGGAGCTGTTTTTT. As protein: CASTYRSNTGELFF.

The J gene is TRBJ2-5, the V gene TRBV15; 8 bases align to TRBD2. The trim removed 1 base at V and 3 bases at J, leaving 7 bases unmatched. From germline, CDR1 is LNHNV and CDR2 YYDKDF (reference sequence). This CDR3 comprises 16 residues. CDR3 sequence (DNA): TGTGCCACCAGCAGAGGGGCGGGAGCGGGGGAAGAGACCCAGTACTTC. This translates into CATSRGAGAGEETQYF.

This clone was counted a single time. The chain is built from TRBV2 and TRBJ2-2, with 7 bases identical to TRBD2. This CDR3 comprises 15 residues. V lost 8 bases and J lost 0; bases outside the gene matches: 6. Germline V gene data show CDR1 as SNHLY and CDR2 as FYNNEI. Here the CDR3 reads CASQGGSTNTGELFF. The DNA for the CDR3 is TGTGCCAGCCAGGGCGGGAGCACGAACACCGGGGAGCTGTTTTTT.

This chain links TRBV11-2 with TRBJ2-7; D possibly corresponds to TRBD1 (6 bases). The germline CDR1 and CDR2 sequences are SGHAT and FQNNGV. Trimming pared 4 bases from V and 1 base from J, leaving 14 bases between. The length of the CDR3 is 15 residues. The CDR3: CASSWTPGHSYEQYF. In DNA, the CDR3 is TGTGCCAGCAGCTGGACCCCGGGACATTCCTACGAGCAGTACTTC.

V is TRBV4-1 and J is TRBJ2-3; TRBD2 agrees at 10 bases. This CDR3 region has 18 residues. CDR1 is MGHRA, CDR2 YSYEKL, per germline. V lost 0 bases and J lost 6; bases outside the gene matches: 12. The chain's CDR3 is CASSQDSAGGRQGDTQYF. As DNA, the CDR3 is TGCGCCAGCAGCCAAGATTCAGCGGGAGGGCGCCAGGGCGATACGCAGTATTTT.

The chain has TRBV11-2 and TRBJ1-5, with 8 nucleotides matching TRBD1. Trimming cost V 3 bases and J 4 bases; bases outside gene matches: 8. Germline CDR1 is SGHAT and CDR2 is FQNNGV. This CDR3 is built from 16 residues. The DNA for the CDR3 is TGTGCCAGCAGCTTGGGGGGGACAGGAGGGAATCAGCCCCAGCATTTT. Its translation is CASSLGGTGGNQPQHF.

This clone was seen a few times. The V and J genes are TRBV20-1 and TRBJ2-7; tentatively, D is TRBD1 (5 bases). With 1 base removed from V and 13 bases from J, the gap between germline ends came to 14 bases. This CDR3 contains 11 residues. Per germline, CDR1 DFQATT and CDR2 SNEGSKA (reference sequence). CDR3 nucleotides: TGCAGTGCTAGAGGAGACAGTGTAAACTACTTC. This codes for CSARGDSVNYF.

V is TRBV10-3 and J is TRBJ2-3, with D possibly called TRBD1 or TRBD2 (5 bases each). Germline V gene data show CDR1 as ENHRY and CDR2 as SYGVKD. There are 14 residues in the CDR3. The V end lost 6 bases, the J end lost 2 bases, and 12 bases lay between the germline ends. Here the CDR3 DNA reads TGTGCCATCAGCTCCGGGACCTACACAGATACGCAGTATTTT. Translated, it gives CAISSGTYTDTQYF.

The chain joins TRBV28 to TRBJ2-7, with 7 bases identical to TRBD1. Germline V gene lookup returns CDR1 MDHEN and CDR2 SYDVKM. The CDR3 length is 15 residues. V was clipped by 7 bases and J by 0 bases; unmatched bases: 9. The CDR3 sequence: CASIGTGAISYEQYF. Written as DNA, the CDR3 is TGTGCCAGCATTGGAACAGGGGCGATCTCCTACGAGCAGTACTTC.

In this sample, this clone turned up once. This chain uses TRBV29-1 with TRBJ1-3; D is possibly TRBD1 (5 bases). Germline V gene sequence: CDR1 SQVTM, CDR2 ANQGSEA. Trimming took off 4 bases at V and 4 bases at J, with 17 bases between the two ends. The CDR3 has 15 amino acids. The CDR3 nucleotides are TGCAGCGTTGTTGGGGAGGGGCAGCTGGGAAACACCATATATTTT. Translation gives CSVVGEGQLGNTIYF.

The chain is built from TRBV2 and TRBJ2-3, with D unclear. From germline, CDR1 is SNHLY and CDR2 FYNNEI. V lost 8 bases and J lost 7, with 10 bases in between. This CDR3 has 11 residues. The DNA of the CDR3 is TGTGCCAGCGGGAAGGAATATACGCAGTATTTT. It translates to CASGKEYTQYF.

The chain carries TRBV7-2 and TRBJ2-1, with 7 bases aligning to TRBD2. Germline lookup yields CDR1 SGHTA and CDR2 FQGNSA. CDR3 length: 14 amino acids. With 3 bases clipped from V and 8 bases from J, the junction kept 7 bases outside the gene matches. The CDR3 bases are TGTGCCAGCAGCTTTCCCGGGGGAGGGGATGAGCAGTTCTTC. Residues: CASSFPGGGDEQFF.

CDR3 sequence reads: CASSSTPGTSDYNEQFF. In DNA form, the CDR3 reads TGCGCCAGCAGCTCGACCCCCGGGACTAGCGACTACAATGAGCAGTTCTTC. The rearrangement links TRBV4-1 to TRBJ2-1; TRBD2 aligns across 10 bases. In germline, CDR1 is MGHRA, CDR2 YSYEKL. The CDR3 spans 17 residues. V gave up 5 bases and J gave up 3 bases; unmatched junction bases: 10.

This chain uses TRBV19 with TRBJ1-5; D gene uncertain. The V gene lost 3 bases and the J gene lost 11 bases, with 17 bases spanning the gap. The CDR3 length is 14 residues. Germline CDR1 is LNHDA and CDR2 is SQIVND (reference sequence). In DNA form, the CDR3 reads TGTGCCAGTAGTATGTCGGCAGCAGATCCAACCCAGCATTTT. This encodes CASSMSAADPTQHF.

The V gene is TRBV7-2, the J gene TRBJ2-3; D unresolved. The ends were cut back, 4 bases at V and 5 bases at J, with 10 bases in the middle. The germline V gene encodes CDR1 SGHTA and CDR2 FQGNSA. The CDR3 has 13 amino acids. CDR3 DNA sequence: TGTGCCAGCAGCTCAACTGGGCGAGATACGCAGTATTTT. It specifies CASSSTGRDTQYF.

J is TRBJ2-1 and V is TRBV19; 10 bases match TRBD1. V was clipped by 7 bases and J by 3 bases; unmatched bases: 6. The CDR3 is 15 amino acids. Per the germline V gene, CDR1 is LNHDA and CDR2 is SQIVND (reference sequence). The CDR3 DNA reads TGTGCCAGTAACTCCTGGGACAGGGGCTACAATGAGCAGTTCTTC. Its translation: CASNSWDRGYNEQFF. The full variable domain, with the rest looked up from reference TRBV19 and TRBJ2-1, is DGGITQSPKYLFRKEGQNVTLSCEQNLNHDAMYWYRQDPGQGLRLIYYSQIVNDFQKGDIAEGYSVSREKKESFPLTVTSAQKNPTAFYLCASNSWDRGYNEQFFGPGTRLTVL.

The rearrangement links TRBV19 to TRBJ2-1, with TRBD1 identical over 11 bases. This CDR3 region has 15 residues. V gave up 5 bases and J gave up 2 bases; unmatched junction bases: 2. Germline values: CDR1 LNHDA, CDR2 SQIVND (reference sequence). The CDR3 sequence is CASSADRGPYNEQFF. For the CDR3, the DNA is TGTGCCAGTAGTGCGGACAGGGGGCCCTACAATGAGCAGTTCTTC.

The rearrangement joins TRBV10-1 to TRBJ2-7, with D unclear. V lost 0 bases and J lost 2, with 5 bases in between. CDR1 WNHNN and CDR2 SYGVQD come from the germline V gene (reference sequence). The CDR3 covers 13 residues. The CDR3 nucleotides read TGCGCCAGCAGTGAGTCGGGCACCTACGAGCAGTACTTC. Protein sequence: CASSESGTYEQYF.

V is TRBV28 and J is TRBJ2-3; 7 nucleotides match TRBD2. Germline lookup yields CDR1 MDHEN and CDR2 SYDVKM. V trimming: 3 bases; J trimming: 2 bases; junction bases outside the gene matches: 5. The CDR3 is 15 amino acids. The chain's CDR3 is CASSFQRGFTDTQYF. The CDR3, as DNA: TGTGCCAGCAGTTTCCAGCGGGGCTTCACAGATACGCAGTATTTT.

The chain couples TRBV4-1 to TRBJ2-2, with 9 nucleotides matching TRBD2. The germline V gene encodes CDR1 MGHRA and CDR2 YSYEKL. V trimming: 2 bases; J trimming: 6 bases; junction bases outside the gene matches: 7. The CDR3 sequence is 16 residues long. CDR3 region: CASSQSPGLAPGELFF. In DNA form, the CDR3 reads TGCGCCAGCAGCCAAAGTCCAGGACTAGCGCCCGGGGAGCTGTTTTTT.